A selection of T cell receptor beta chains follows, all from one sample in a study of identical twins. One entry per CDR3 protein results from TCRdb running MiXCR on the 5' RACE reads. This table holds around 960,000 distinct CDR3 sequences, 9% to 15% found once. These same records also appear under a second study, on yellow fever vaccine responses in identical twins.

Sequenced sample: PBMCs. Receptors were obtained from a woman in her late teens or twenties in good health. CDR3s include the opening cysteine and the closing phenylalanine or tryptophan. Fields, in order: V gene, clone size, CDR3 length, D gene, J gene, CDR3 DNA, CDR3 protein. D genes are given only for firm matches. The listing skips clone size in some rows; elsewhere it reads once, few, many or a size class.

V: TRBV4-2; size: NA; length: 20; D: TRBD1; J: TRBJ2-7; DNA: TGTGCCAGCAGCCAAATTGTCCGGGACAGGGAACTCCCGAGCTCCTACGAGCAGTACTTC; CDR3: CASSQIVRDRELPSSYEQYF
V: TRBV29-1; size: few; length: 14; D: TRBD1; J: TRBJ2-1; DNA: TGCAGCGTTGTCGGGACAGGGGGTTGGGATGAGCAGTTCTTC; CDR3: CSVVGTGGWDEQFF
V: TRBV4-1; size: few; length: 14; D: TRBD1; J: TRBJ2-3; DNA: TGCGCCTCCGGGCAGGACAGGTTCACAGATACGCAGTATTTT; CDR3: CASGQDRFTDTQYF
V: TRBV20-1; size: NA; length: 14; D: NA; J: TRBJ2-5; DNA: TGCAGTGCTAGAACGGGAGCCCTAAGGGAGACCCAGTACTTC; CDR3: CSARTGALRETQYF
V: TRBV11-2; size: few; length: 13; D: NA; J: TRBJ1-1; DNA: TGTGCCAGCAGCTTAGACCTACGGGGTAGGGCTTTCTTT; CDR3: CASSLDLRGRAFF
V: TRBV12-3/TRBV12-4; size: NA; length: 15; D: NA; J: TRBJ2-3; DNA: TGTGCCAGCAGTTTATTAGGACGGAGCACAGATACGCAGTATTTT; CDR3: CASSLLGRSTDTQYF
V: TRBV29-1; size: few; length: 13; D: TRBD2; J: TRBJ2-1; DNA: TGCAGCGTCGCTCCCTGGGAGGGCAATGAGCAGTTCTTC; CDR3: CSVAPWEGNEQFF
V: TRBV10-3; size: NA; length: 11; D: NA; J: TRBJ2-3; DNA: TGTGCCATCAGGGGGCGAGGTACGCAGTATTTT; CDR3: CAIRGRGTQYF
V: TRBV12-3/TRBV12-4; size: NA; length: 15; D: NA; J: TRBJ2-7; DNA: TGTGCCAGCAGTTTGGGATCTCCTACAGCCTACGAGCAGTACTTC; CDR3: CASSLGSPTAYEQYF
V: TRBV7-9; size: NA; length: 13; D: NA; J: TRBJ2-1; DNA: TGTGCCAGCAGCTCCCAAAAATACAATGAGCAGTTCTTC; CDR3: CASSSQKYNEQFF
V: TRBV14; size: many; length: 13; D: TRBD1; J: TRBJ2-1; DNA: TGTGCCAGCAGCCACCGCAGGGGGAATGAGCAGTTCTTC; CDR3: CASSHRRGNEQFF
V: TRBV3-1; size: NA; length: 14; D: NA; J: TRBJ2-1; DNA: TGTGCCAGCAGCCAACGCCAAGGGAGTGCTGAGCAGTTCTTC; CDR3: CASSQRQGSAEQFF
V: TRBV20-1; size: few; length: 17; D: TRBD2; J: TRBJ2-1; DNA: TGCAGTGCTCCGCCTGGGGGTGAGAGCGGGGGTGGGAATGAGCAGTTCTTC; CDR3: CSAPPGGESGGGNEQFF
V: TRBV12-3/TRBV12-4; size: many; length: 15; D: TRBD2; J: TRBJ2-1; DNA: TGTGCCAGCAGTTTGCAGAGCGGGAGTCTGGGTGAGCAGTTCTTC; CDR3: CASSLQSGSLGEQFF
V: TRBV12-3/TRBV12-4; size: once; length: 13; D: NA; J: TRBJ2-3; DNA: TGTGCCAGCACCTTGACTACCTTGGATACGCAGTATTTT; CDR3: CASTLTTLDTQYF
V: TRBV3-1; size: NA; length: 15; D: TRBD2; J: TRBJ2-2; DNA: TGTGCCAGCAGCCAAACCGGACTAGTAGCCGGGGAGCTGTTTTTT; CDR3: CASSQTGLVAGELFF
V: TRBV4-2; size: few; length: 18; D: NA; J: TRBJ2-7; DNA: TGTGCCAGCAGCCAAGATCTACCGGCGGCGGTCTACTCCTACGAGCAGTACTTC; CDR3: CASSQDLPAAVYSYEQYF
V: TRBV12-3/TRBV12-4; size: many; length: 17; D: NA; J: TRBJ1-2; DNA: TGTGCCAGCAGTTCCAAGACAGGCGGATGGTGGAACTATGGCTACACCTTC; CDR3: CASSSKTGGWWNYGYTF
V: TRBV11-1; size: few; length: 19; D: NA; J: TRBJ2-1; DNA: TGTGCCAGCAGCTTATCCTCTGAGGGCACCGACCTACTCTACAATGAGCAGTTCTTC; CDR3: CASSLSSEGTDLLYNEQFF
V: TRBV20-1; size: few; length: 13; D: NA; J: TRBJ1-5; DNA: TGCAGTGCACGCCCCTCAAGCAATCAGCCCCAGCATTTT; CDR3: CSARPSSNQPQHF
V: TRBV20-1; size: NA; length: 14; D: NA; J: TRBJ2-7; DNA: TGCAGTGCTAGCCCTAGCAGATACTCCTACGAGCAGTACTTC; CDR3: CSASPSRYSYEQYF
V: TRBV5-8; size: many; length: 14; D: NA; J: TRBJ2-1; DNA: TGTGCCAGCCCAGTGGGGGGAATGGCGAATGAGCAGTTCTTC; CDR3: CASPVGGMANEQFF
V: TRBV6-5; size: few; length: 17; D: TRBD2; J: TRBJ2-5; DNA: TGTGCCAGCAGTTATAGCCCCCTAGCGGCGTACCAAGAGACCCAGTACTTC; CDR3: CASSYSPLAAYQETQYF
V: TRBV29-1; size: NA; length: 15; D: TRBD1; J: TRBJ1-4; DNA: TGCAGCGTTGAAGATCCCGACAGGGTGAATGAAAAACTGTTTTTT; CDR3: CSVEDPDRVNEKLFF
V: TRBV6-5; size: few; length: 16; D: NA; J: TRBJ2-1; DNA: TGTGCCAGCAGTTACTCGAGTGGGTACTCCTACAATGAGCAGTTCTTC; CDR3: CASSYSSGYSYNEQFF
V: TRBV7-9; size: few; length: 16; D: NA; J: TRBJ1-1; DNA: TGTGCCAGCAGCGAAACCTCCGGGGCCGGGGGCACTGAAGCTTTCTTT; CDR3: CASSETSGAGGTEAFF
V: TRBV24-1; size: NA; length: 15; D: TRBD1; J: TRBJ2-1; DNA: TGTGCCACCAGTGACCACGGGACAGGGGTTCCTGAGCAGTTCTTC; CDR3: CATSDHGTGVPEQFF